The source of this TCR beta chain is a study of blood T cells in healthy people across ages (dated by TCRdb to between 2015 and 2017). For the wider study: In model experiments, roughly one uniquely barcoded TCR beta cDNA molecule per two T cells was captured by template switching. Age-related changes in TCR beta repertoire diversity were measured in the study by deep sequencing normalized with unique cDNA molecular identifiers. Donors were grouped into four age groups: young (average roughly 17 years), middle-aged (over 35), aged (around 60) and long-lived (over 80). To avoid experimental bias, donors of different ages were spread randomly across the sequencing lanes. Using the same blood draw, the study looked at two additional independent replicas of 1 million unique cDNA reads for two donors, one aged 18 to 29 and the other aged 80 or older. General conclusions and limits of the study: Compared with the aged group, the long-lived group had more naive CD4+ T cells, fewer expanded clones and increased TCR diversity, suggesting age selection. Donor CMV infection status was unknown, potentially confounding age-related changes in expanded clonotypes. There was a strong correlation between observed TCR beta diversity and the percentage of naive T cells measured by flow cytometry. As age increased, observed TCR beta diversity per million T cells dropped in a roughly linear way, and a significant reduction was already evident by age 40. Bulk unsorted PBMC profiling prevented conclusive comparison of naive and antigen-experienced compartments. Total diversity estimates from one million sequenced T cells were considered lower bounds and underestimates.

The protocol used for the library was 5' RACE. The second PCR ran for about 6 to 12 cycles and used a J-beta primer mix along with a sample-barcoded 5' primer. A unique molecular identifier was introduced onto each TCR beta cDNA molecule by a template-switch 5' adaptor carrying 12 random nucleotides. Each sample yielded at least 3 million CDR3-containing paired-end reads. The Mint cDNA synthesis kit, primed by a TRBC-specific oligonucleotide, was used to synthesize first-strand cDNA from all RNA. Following uracil-DNA glycosylase treatment, all cDNA underwent a first 18-cycle PCR with the universal primers M1SS and BC2_uni_R. Per the source publication's procedure: Each sample was normalized by randomly selecting 1 million high-quality reads, each carrying a distinct molecular identifier. Reads with shared molecular identifiers were discarded instead of being binned into consensus sequences. MiTCR, set to a Q25 quality threshold and the strictest error-elimination algorithm, was used for CDR3 identification, clonotype clustering and error correction. A nonparametric unseen species model using Euler transformation provided a lower-bound estimate of total TCR beta diversity. TCRdb applied fastp at Q25 and MiXCR to the public reads, then kept only in-frame beta chains. Entries that share a CDR3 protein sequence are merged under the most common genes and DNA. The V and J calls and clone size are TCRdb's, not the authors'. The sample data list some 1,800,000 distinct CDR3 sequences, and roughly two fifths of these were observed just once. The ten largest account for under 25% of the sample.

A word on this clonotype: It has no known antigen specificity. No base quality values were provided; no much bigger clone lies one nucleotide off.

Donors were a few dozen systemically healthy Caucasian individuals from Russia aged roughly 6 to 95 years. Approximately 9.7 milliliters of peripheral blood were drawn from each donor into EDTA-treated Vacutainer tubes. Ficoll-Paque density-gradient centrifugation was used to isolate PBMCs, with at least 6 million per sample. Trizol reagent was used to extract total RNA from PBMCs, with at least 6 micrograms per sample. For every donor, an aliquot of PBMCs went through flow cytometry to measure the percentages of naive CD45RAhigh/CD27high T cells. In the germline V gene, CDR1 corresponds to SQVTM and CDR2 to ANQGSEA. V sheds 7 bases and J sheds 3 bases, leaving 16 bases between their ends. The CDR3 runs 13 residues from the cysteine to the phenylalanine. Here the CDR3 DNA is all that survives: 39 bases in frame from base 1.

Recombination connected TRBV29-1 to TRBJ2-7; no D segment can be confidently identified. What was sequenced was blood. The sequence derives from a human donor in good health. At the DNA level, the sequence is TGCAGCGCTGGGCTTACTGCAAGCTACGAGCAGTACTTC. It encodes CSAGLTASYEQYF.